Presented here are 11 T cell receptor beta chains from one specimen sequenced in a study of T cell responses to AZD1222 COVID-19 vaccine. The data were produced by immunoSEQ multiplex PCR, yet TCRdb's version contains in-frame clones alone and is incomplete. Among about 140,000 clones listed, roughly 88% were seen once. The sample in question was peripheral blood, obtained on day 0 of AZD1222 vaccination. Receptor source: an adult in good health.

The chain joins TRBV11-2 to TRBJ2-5; 8 bases are shared with TRBD2. With 4 bases clipped from V and 4 bases from J, the junction kept 14 bases outside the gene matches. The CDR3 covers 17 residues. CDR1 and CDR2 (germline): SGHAT, FQNNGV. The CDR3 DNA reads as TGTGCCAGCAGCTCCGCTGGCTGGCGGGAGGAGGGAGAGACCCAGTACTTC. Protein product: CASSSAGWREEGETQYF. The whole variable domain, remainder taken from reference TRBV11-2 and TRBJ2-5, is EAGVAQSPRYKIIEKRQSVAFWCNPISGHATLYWYQQILGQGPKLLIQFQNNGVVDDSQLPKDRFSAERLKGVDSTLKIQPAKLEDSAVYLCASSSAGWREEGETQYFGPGTRLLVL.

The chain combines TRBV7-8 with TRBJ2-4; 9 positions match TRBD1. Germline V gene data show CDR1 as SGHVS and CDR2 as FQNEAQ. Trimming cost V 0 bases and J 1 base; bases outside gene matches: 10. CDR3 length: 19 amino acids. CDR3 DNA: TGTGCCAGCAGCTTAGCTAGGCGACAGGGGGAGTTTGCCAAAAACATTCAGTACTTC. Amino acids: CASSLARRQGEFAKNIQYF. The full variable domain, its missing parts supplied by reference TRBV7-8 and TRBJ2-4, is GAGVSQSPRYKVAKRGQDVALRCDPISGHVSLFWYQQALGQGPEFLTYFQNEAQLDKSGLPSDRFFAERPEGSVSTLKIQRTQQEDSAVYLCASSLARRQGEFAKNIQYFGAGTRLSVL.

V gene TRBV29-1 combines with J gene TRBJ2-3, with D tentatively TRBD2 (5 bases). Germline CDR1 reads SQVTM; CDR2 reads ANQGSEA. This CDR3 spans 12 amino acids. V was cut by 6 bases and J by 6 bases, with 13 bases left in between. The chain's CDR3 is CSVATSLDTQYF. CDR3 bases: TGCAGCGTAGCAACTAGTTTGGATACGCAGTATTTT.

The chain carries TRBV15 and TRBJ1-2; unclear D gene. The CDR3 is 12 residues long. Trimming took 8 bases from V and 1 from J, leaving 8 bases between them. CDR1 and CDR2 (germline): LNHNV, YYDKDF (reference sequence). The DNA for the CDR3 is TGTGCCACCGGAAGTTTTAACTATGGCTACACCTTC. Translating it yields CATGSFNYGYTF.

CDR3 in DNA: TGTGCCAGCAGCCCGACAGGGAAGAACCCCTCTGGGGAGCAGTACTTC. Its translation: CASSPTGKNPSGEQYF. The chain has TRBV13 and TRBJ2-7; 7 bases line up with TRBD1. V lost 5 bases and J lost 7; bases outside the gene matches: 17. Germline CDR1 reads PRHDT; CDR2 reads FYEKMQ (reference sequence). The CDR3 is 16 residues long.

In this sample, this clone turned up a few times. The chain joins TRBV27 to TRBJ1-6; D ambiguous. V lost 4 bases, J lost 0 bases, and 13 bases lay in between. The CDR3 extends over 17 amino acids. Germline CDR1 MNHEY, CDR2 SMNVEV (reference sequence). CDR3 in DNA: TGTGCCAGCAGTTCCCGATTTCCTAGCTCCTATAATTCACCCCTCCACTTT. Translated, it gives CASSSRFPSSYNSPLHF.

The rearrangement links TRBV18 to TRBJ1-4; maybe TRBD1 (5 bases). Germline CDR1 reads KGHSH; CDR2 reads LQKENI. This CDR3 region has 16 residues. V lost 4 bases, J lost 7 bases, and 19 bases lay in between. CDR3: CASSRQSGTPSEKLFF. The CDR3 bases are TGTGCCAGCTCACGCCAATCCGGGACTCCGTCTGAAAAACTGTTTTTT.

This clone appeared a few times. The J gene is TRBJ1-5, the V gene TRBV5-6, with 9 positions matching TRBD1. V trimming: 3 bases; J trimming: 4 bases; junction bases outside the gene matches: 5. CDR1 and CDR2 (germline): SGHDT, YYEEEE. This CDR3 has 15 residues. The DNA for the CDR3 is TGTGCCAGCAGCTCACAGGGGGCAGGGAATCAGCCCCAGCATTTT. It encodes CASSSQGAGNQPQHF.

The V call is TRBV27, the J call TRBJ1-1; D remains unclear. This CDR3 comprises 13 residues. V was clipped by 6 bases and J by 5 bases, with 13 bases between them. In germline, CDR1 is MNHEY, CDR2 SMNVEV (reference sequence). CDR3 in amino acids: CASRTPGPTEAFF. CDR3 coding DNA: TGTGCCAGCAGAACACCTGGGCCAACTGAAGCTTTCTTT.

The chain recombines TRBV3-1 (or the pseudogene TRBV3-2) with TRBJ2-7; D is uncertain. The germline V and J ends were trimmed by 3 bases and 3 bases, with 6 bases remaining between them. From germline, CDR1 is LGHDT and CDR2 YNNKEL (reference sequence). This CDR3 is built from 12 residues. CDR3 amino acids: CASSHRSYEQYF. The CDR3 nucleotides are TGTGCCAGCAGCCATCGCAGCTACGAGCAGTACTTC.

The chain carries TRBV6-2 or TRBV6-3 and TRBJ1-1; no reliable D call. Trimming took 5 bases from V and 2 from J, leaving 9 bases between them. There are 13 residues in the CDR3. Per the germline V gene, CDR1 is MNHEY and CDR2 is SVGEGT. In DNA form, the CDR3 reads TGTGCCAGCAGTCCCCGGGGAAACACTGAAGCTTTCTTT. Translated: CASSPRGNTEAFF.